The entry that follows covers one T cell receptor (beta chain) sequence. This specimen comes from a study of blood T cells in healthy people across ages. The CDR3 is made up of 16 amino acids. CDR1 and CDR2 from the germline V gene are MNHEY and SMNVEV (reference sequence). Primers used in a second PCR of about 6 to 11 cycles were a sample-barcoded 5' primer and a J-beta primer mix. Using its own MiXCR run on the 5' RACE reads, TCRdb lists one record per CDR3 protein. The repertoire holds 920,000 or so distinct CDR3 sequences, with 40% to 45% as singletons. Sequences were obtained from blood. The sequence came from a woman aged 55-69 years in good health. This chain connects TRBV27 to TRBJ2-5; 7 positions match TRBD2. The J call could be wrong; TRBJ2-7 is a better fit for the DNA end. The DNA of the CDR3 is TGTGCCAGCAGTTTGGGGGGGTTTGGGACCTCCTACGAGCAGTACTTC. Amino acids: CASSLGGFGTSYEQYF.